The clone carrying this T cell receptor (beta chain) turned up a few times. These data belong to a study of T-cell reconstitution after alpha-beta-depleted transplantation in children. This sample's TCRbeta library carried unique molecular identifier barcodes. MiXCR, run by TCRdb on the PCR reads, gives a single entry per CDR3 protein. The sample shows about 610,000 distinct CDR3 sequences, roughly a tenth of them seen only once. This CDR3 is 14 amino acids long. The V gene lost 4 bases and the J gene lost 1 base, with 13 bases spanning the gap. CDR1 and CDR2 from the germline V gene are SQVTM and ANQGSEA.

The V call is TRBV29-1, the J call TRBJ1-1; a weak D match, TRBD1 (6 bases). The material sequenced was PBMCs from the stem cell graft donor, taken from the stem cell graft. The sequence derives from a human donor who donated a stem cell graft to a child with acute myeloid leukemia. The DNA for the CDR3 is TGCAGCGTTGGGGGGGCCCTCGGGAACACTGAAGCTTTCTTT. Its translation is CSVGGALGNTEAFF.